The 23 T cell receptor beta chains given below trace back to one sample, sequenced in a study of blood T cell repertoires in COVID-19. Sequencing was performed with immunoSEQ multiplex PCR; in TCRdb, only in-frame clones are kept and a portion is missing. There are around 250,000 clones in the sample; around 91% occur only once, and around 1.9% lies in the top ten. The specimen sequenced was peripheral blood. These receptor sequences come from a woman in her sixties with COVID-19, enrolled during active disease.

The rearrangement links TRBV27 to TRBJ2-7; D remains unclear. The CDR3 is 12 amino acids. Per germline, CDR1 MNHEY and CDR2 SMNVEV (reference sequence). The germline V and J ends were trimmed by 6 bases and 3 bases, with 9 bases remaining between them. This CDR3 is CASRSLYYEQYF. The CDR3, as DNA: TGTGCCAGCAGGTCTCTTTACTACGAGCAGTACTTC.

The J gene is TRBJ2-3, the V gene TRBV15; 8 positions match TRBD1. After removal of 3 bases from V and 4 bases from J, the junction contained 9 bases not matched to a gene. Looked up from germline, CDR1 is LNHNV and CDR2 is YYDKDF (reference sequence). This CDR3 has 16 residues. In nucleotides, the CDR3 is TGTGCCACCAGCAGGAGCAGGGGGCACGATGCAGATACGCAGTATTTT. It specifies CATSRSRGHDADTQYF. Combining the CDR3 with reference TRBV15 and TRBJ2-3 gives the whole variable domain DAMVIQNPRYQVTQFGKPVTLSCSQTLNHNVMYWYQQKSSQAPKLLFHYYDKDFNNEADTPDNFQSRRPNTSFCFLDIRSPGLGDTAMYLCATSRSRGHDADTQYFGPGTRLTVL.

V is TRBV9 and J is TRBJ1-6; 9 nucleotides align to TRBD1. V lost 3 bases and J lost 7; bases outside the gene matches: 5. Germline V gene sequence: CDR1 SGDLS, CDR2 YYNGEE. This CDR3 is 15 amino acids long. CDR3 nucleotide sequence: TGTGCCAGCAGCGGGGGACAGGGAGGAAATTCACCCCTCCACTTT. Encoded protein: CASSGGQGGNSPLHF.

The chain employs TRBV5-6 and TRBJ2-5, with 7 bases identical to TRBD1. CDR1 SGHDT and CDR2 YYEEEE come from the germline V gene. This CDR3 contains 15 residues. Trimming at V came to 1 base and at J to 6 bases, leaving 9 bases not matched to a gene. CDR3 loop: CASSLSPDRRKTQYF. The CDR3 coding sequence is TGTGCCAGCAGCTTGAGCCCGGACAGGCGAAAGACCCAGTACTTC.

The CDR3 DNA reads as TGTGCCAGCAGTCCAGCGGGAGGGCGGCTCTACGAGCAGTACTTC. Its protein product is CASSPAGGRLYEQYF. The chain joins TRBV6-5 to TRBJ2-7; 10 positions agree with TRBD2. Trimming took 5 bases from V and 3 from J; bases not matched to a gene: 7. The CDR3 length is 15 residues. Germline lookup yields CDR1 MNHEY and CDR2 SVGAGI.

This sequence joins TRBV6-6 and TRBJ1-1; D perhaps matches TRBD1 (6 bases). Trimming pared 1 base from V and 2 bases from J, leaving 14 bases between. The CDR3 is 16 amino acids. Per germline, CDR1 MNHNY and CDR2 SVGAGI (reference sequence). The CDR3 protein is CASSYLTGWSNTEAFF. The CDR3 DNA reads as TGTGCCAGCAGTTACTTGACAGGTTGGTCCAACACTGAAGCTTTCTTT.

The chain carries TRBV19 and TRBJ2-1; D may be TRBD2 (6 bases). The CDR3 length is 15 residues. From germline, CDR1 is LNHDA and CDR2 SQIVND (reference sequence). The V end lost 3 bases, the J end lost 6 bases, and 15 bases lay between the germline ends. CDR3 DNA: TGTGCCAGTAGTATCATGGCGACTAGTAGCAATGAGCAGTTCTTC. It encodes CASSIMATSSNEQFF.

A single count supports this clone. V is TRBV6-2 or TRBV6-3 and J is TRBJ2-7, with a weak D call TRBD1 (6 bases). Germline loops: CDR1 MNHEY, CDR2 SVGEGT. CDR3 length equals 17 residues. V was shortened by 2 bases and J by 4 bases, with 21 bases between the two germline ends. The CDR3 nucleotides are TGTGCCAGCAGTTACCAGGGGCAGGCCCTGAGCCTTTACGAGCAGTACTTC. It encodes CASSYQGQALSLYEQYF.

This clone was found a few times. V gene TRBV10-3 combines with J gene TRBJ1-1; TRBD1 agrees at 7 bases. This CDR3 is 14 amino acids long. The J segment lost 6 bases and the V segment lost 4 bases, leaving 8 bases of the junction unmatched. Germline-derived CDR1 and CDR2 are ENHRY and SYGVKD. The CDR3 sequence: CAISVSQGVAEAFF. CDR3 coding DNA: TGTGCCATCAGTGTGTCCCAGGGGGTGGCTGAAGCTTTCTTT.

This sequence joins TRBV5-8 and TRBJ2-4, with TRBD1 matching 7 bases. Trimming cost V 8 bases and J 1 base; bases outside gene matches: 12. The CDR3 extends over 16 amino acids. Looked up from germline, CDR1 is SGHTS and CDR2 is YDEGEE. The CDR3 loop is CASGKRQGRAKNIQYF. DNA of the CDR3: TGTGCCAGTGGAAAGAGACAGGGCAGGGCCAAAAACATTCAGTACTTC.

This chain uses TRBV5-6 with TRBJ1-6, with 12 bases matching TRBD1. The V gene's germline CDR1 is SGHDT and CDR2 YYEEEE. There are 18 residues in the CDR3. The junction had 8 bases not matched to a gene; V was cut back by 5 bases and J by 2 bases. The CDR3 DNA sequence: TGTGCCAGCAGGTCCGTTGGGACAGGGGGCACCTATAATTCACCCCTCCACTTT. Protein sequence: CASRSVGTGGTYNSPLHF. Together with reference TRBV5-6 and TRBJ1-6, the CDR3 gives the full variable domain: DAGVTQSPTHLIKTRGQQVTLRCSPKSGHDTVSWYQQALGQGPQFIFQYYEEEERQRGNFPDRFSGHQFPNYSSELNVNALLLGDSALYLCASRSVGTGGTYNSPLHFGNGTRLTVT.

The chain is built from TRBV9 and TRBJ1-2; D possibly corresponds to TRBD1 (5 bases). Germline V gene data show CDR1 as SGDLS and CDR2 as YYNGEE. The CDR3 extends over 15 amino acids. The V and J ends lost 2 bases and 0 bases respectively, with 11 bases between them. DNA of the CDR3: TGTGCCAGCAGCGTTTCGGACACCCCTAACTATGGCTACACCTTC. Its translation is CASSVSDTPNYGYTF.

The CDR3 region has the DNA TGTGCCAGCAGCGAGGGAGGCTTTGGCTACGAGCAGTACTTC. The encoded protein is CASSEGGFGYEQYF. The chain carries TRBV9 and TRBJ2-7; tentatively, D is TRBD2 (6 bases). With 3 bases removed from V and 3 bases from J, the gap between germline ends came to 13 bases. Germline lookup yields CDR1 SGDLS and CDR2 YYNGEE. CDR3 length equals 14 residues.

The chain recombines TRBV6-1 with TRBJ2-3; D may be TRBD1 (8 bases). Germline CDR1 is MNHNS and CDR2 is SASEGT. With 7 bases removed from V and 4 bases from J, the gap between germline ends came to 15 bases. The CDR3 is made up of 14 amino acids. As DNA, the CDR3 is TGTGCCAGCACCGACAGGGGAGGGTCAGATACGCAGTATTTT. The encoded protein is CASTDRGGSDTQYF.

This clone has a single count. The chain uses TRBV19 and TRBJ1-2, with TRBD1 identical over 10 bases. The germline gives CDR1 LNHDA, CDR2 SQIVND (reference sequence). Trimming cost V 8 bases and J 1 base; bases outside gene matches: 13. There are 17 residues in the CDR3. The CDR3 coding sequence is TGTGCCAGTTTGAGCCGGGACAGGGGATCCTTTAACTATGGCTACACCTTC. Protein sequence: CASLSRDRGSFNYGYTF.

V is TRBV28 and J is TRBJ2-7; TRBD1 matches 8 bases. The CDR3 has 14 residues. Germline CDR1 MDHEN, CDR2 SYDVKM. Trimming cost V 0 bases and J 3 bases; bases outside gene matches: 1. In DNA form, the CDR3 reads TGTGCCAGCAGTTTATGGGGGACAGGCTACGAGCAGTACTTC. Translation: CASSLWGTGYEQYF.

V and J are TRBV4-2 and TRBJ1-1; 10 bases align to TRBD1. V dropped 4 bases and J dropped 5; count of bases not matched to a gene: 7. The CDR3 has 15 amino acids. The germline V gene has CDR1 LGHNA and CDR2 YNFKEQ. The CDR3 nucleotides read TGTGCCAGCAGCCTCAGACAGGGGGCGCGAACTGAAGCTTTCTTT. Residues: CASSLRQGARTEAFF.

CDR3 coding DNA: TGCGCCAGCAGCTTGTTGAGGAACACTGAAGCTTTCTTT. Protein sequence: CASSLLRNTEAFF. This chain links TRBV5-1 with TRBJ1-1; D call uncertain. Trimming took 1 base from V and 1 from J, leaving 5 bases between them. The CDR3 is 13 amino acids. CDR1 is SGHRS and CDR2 is YFSETQ in the germline V gene.

The chain couples TRBV5-5 to TRBJ1-2, with D unresolved. Between the trimmed V and J ends, which lost 3 bases and 4 bases, there was a span of 13 bases. CDR1 and CDR2 from the germline V gene are SGHKS and YYEKEE (reference sequence). The CDR3 extends over 14 amino acids. This CDR3 reads CASSYRTGSYGYTF. Here the CDR3 DNA reads TGTGCCAGCAGCTACCGGACGGGAAGCTATGGCTACACCTTC. Drawing the rest from reference TRBV5-5 and TRBJ1-2, the complete variable domain is DAGVTQSPTHLIKTRGQQVTLRCSPISGHKSVSWYQQVLGQGPQFIFQYYEKEERGRGNFPDRFSARQFPNYSSELNVNALLLGDSALYLCASSYRTGSYGYTFGSGTRLTVV.

In this sample, this clone turned up once. The V and J genes are TRBV5-6 and TRBJ2-3; TRBD1 aligns across 7 bases. V lost 3 bases and J lost 2; bases outside the gene matches: 6. The length of the CDR3 is 15 residues. CDR1 SGHDT and CDR2 YYEEEE come from the germline V gene. The CDR3, as DNA: TGTGCCAGCAGCTACCCACAGGGGAACACAGATACGCAGTATTTT. This gives the protein CASSYPQGNTDTQYF.

The V call is TRBV7-9, the J call TRBJ2-7; a weak D match, TRBD2 (6 bases). The germline V gene encodes CDR1 SEHNR and CDR2 FQNEAQ (reference sequence). This CDR3 has 15 residues. The V gene lost 5 bases and the J gene lost 0 bases, with 14 bases spanning the gap. The CDR3 DNA follows: TGTGCCAGCAGCCATAGCGGACCAGACTCCTACGAGCAGTACTTC. It is translated as CASSHSGPDSYEQYF.

This clone was observed a single time. The chain employs TRBV9 and TRBJ1-3, with D tentatively TRBD1 (5 bases). This CDR3 comprises 16 residues. Trimming removed 0 bases from V and 3 bases from J, with 13 bases in between. From germline, CDR1 is SGDLS and CDR2 YYNGEE. This CDR3 reads CASSVDGARLGNTIYF. In DNA, the CDR3 is TGTGCCAGCAGCGTAGATGGGGCGAGACTTGGAAACACCATATATTTT.

The V gene is TRBV28, the J gene TRBJ2-1; tentative D call: TRBD1 (6 bases). V lost 5 bases and J lost 6, with 11 bases in between. CDR3 size: 13 residues. CDR1 is MDHEN and CDR2 is SYDVKM in the germline V gene. This CDR3 is CASSPPGVNEQFF. In DNA form, the CDR3 reads TGTGCCAGCAGTCCCCCAGGGGTCAATGAGCAGTTCTTC.